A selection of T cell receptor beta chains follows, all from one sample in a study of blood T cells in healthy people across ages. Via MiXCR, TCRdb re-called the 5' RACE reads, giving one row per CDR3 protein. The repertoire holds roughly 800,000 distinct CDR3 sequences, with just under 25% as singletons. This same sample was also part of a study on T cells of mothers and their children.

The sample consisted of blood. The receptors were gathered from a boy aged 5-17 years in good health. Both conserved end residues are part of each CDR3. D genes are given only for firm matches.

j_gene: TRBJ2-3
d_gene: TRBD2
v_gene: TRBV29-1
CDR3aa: CSVPGSLFSSGSDASTDTQYF

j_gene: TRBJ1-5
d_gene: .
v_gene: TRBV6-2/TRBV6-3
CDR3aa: CASRTQRNNQPQHF

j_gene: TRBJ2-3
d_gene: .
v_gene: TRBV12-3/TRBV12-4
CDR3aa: CASSLGADAQYF

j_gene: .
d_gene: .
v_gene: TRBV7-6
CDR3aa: CASSLEFPHGYEQFF

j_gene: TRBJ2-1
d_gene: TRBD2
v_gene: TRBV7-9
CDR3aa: CASSPAGGHNEQFF

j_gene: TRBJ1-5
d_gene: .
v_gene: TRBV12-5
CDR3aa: CASGLADRNQPQHF

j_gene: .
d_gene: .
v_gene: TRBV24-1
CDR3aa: CATSEGPLYEQYF

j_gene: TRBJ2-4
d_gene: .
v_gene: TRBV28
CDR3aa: CASSLWDREGIQYF

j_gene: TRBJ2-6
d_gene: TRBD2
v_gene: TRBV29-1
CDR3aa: CSARVSGMVGANVLTF

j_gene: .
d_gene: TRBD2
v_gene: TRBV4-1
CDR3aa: CASSPRLAGFEEQYF

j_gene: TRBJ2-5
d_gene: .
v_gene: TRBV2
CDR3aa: CASLRQSRLLETQYF

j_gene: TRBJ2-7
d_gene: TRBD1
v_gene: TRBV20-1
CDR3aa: CSASLNGQGYEQYF

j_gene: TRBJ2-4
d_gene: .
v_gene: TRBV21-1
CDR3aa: CASSWLDRAKNIQYF

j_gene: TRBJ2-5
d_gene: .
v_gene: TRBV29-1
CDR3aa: CSVEAYQETQYF

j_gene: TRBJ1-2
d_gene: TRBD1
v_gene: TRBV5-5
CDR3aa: CASSLILGQGRSDGYTF

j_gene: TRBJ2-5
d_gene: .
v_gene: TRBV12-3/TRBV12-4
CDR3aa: CASSLIAHQETQYF